The 16 T cell receptor beta chains listed next were all sequenced from one sample in a study of T cell repertoires in cytomegalovirus infection. MiXCR, applied by TCRdb to the reads, yields one record per CDR3 protein. The data show 200,000 or so distinct CDR3 sequences, roughly 20% seen once. The sequenced material came from PBMCs. These receptors originate from a human donor in good health (CMV status not recorded). Some clones in this sample may be carry-over from other donors' samples.

This clonotype has a count of ten or more. The chain employs TRBV7-2 and TRBJ2-1; 9 nucleotides match TRBD2. Germline-derived CDR1 and CDR2 are SGHTA and FQGNSA. This CDR3 comprises 15 residues. V dropped 8 bases and J dropped 5; count of bases not matched to a gene: 10. As DNA, the CDR3 is TGTGCCAGCCGAGAGCGCGGGGGGGCCCACAATGAGCAGTTCTTC. Translation gives CASRERGGAHNEQFF.

The chain has TRBV28 and TRBJ2-6; D perhaps matches TRBD2 (5 bases). Looked up from germline, CDR1 is MDHEN and CDR2 is SYDVKM. V was pared by 5 bases and J by 2 bases, with 13 bases between. The length of the CDR3 is 16 residues. In DNA, the CDR3 is TGTGCCAGCAGTCCGAGAAGCGGCCCTGGGGCCAACGTCCTGACTTTC. Translation gives CASSPRSGPGANVLTF. The variable domain in full, completed from reference TRBV28 and TRBJ2-6, reads DVKVTQSSRYLVKRTGEKVFLECVQDMDHENMFWYRQDPGLGLRLIYFSYDVKMKEKGDIPEGYSVSREKKERFSLILESASTNQTSMYLCASSPRSGPGANVLTFGAGSRLTVL.

This clonotype was picked up a small number of times. This rearrangement joins TRBV6-5 to TRBJ1-5, with TRBD1 matching 7 bases. The CDR3 is 14 residues long. V gave up 5 bases and J gave up 3 bases; unmatched junction bases: 4. Per germline, CDR1 MNHEY and CDR2 SVGAGI. The DNA of the CDR3 is TGTGCCAGCAGTCTCGGACAGGACAATCAGCCCCAGCATTTT. Encoded protein: CASSLGQDNQPQHF.

In the case of this clonotype: Just one base apart from a much larger clone, this may be a read error. V usage is TRBV6-6 and J usage is TRBJ2-7, with D possibly matching TRBD2 (5 bases). There are 15 residues in the CDR3. Germline V gene lookup returns CDR1 MNHNY and CDR2 SVGAGI (reference sequence). With 6 bases removed from V and 0 bases from J, the gap between germline ends came to 15 bases. The CDR3 coding sequence is TGTGCCAGCAGCCCGCGGTGGACTTTCTCCTACGAGCAGTACTTC. As protein: CASSPRWTFSYEQYF.

This clonotype was seen many times. A much larger clone lies one base from this, so it may be a read error. V and J are TRBV7-2 and TRBJ2-5; possible D gene TRBD2, 5 bases. The V gene's germline CDR1 is SGHTA and CDR2 FQGNSA. Trimming stripped 7 bases from V and 5 bases from J, with 14 bases between. This CDR3 has 13 amino acids. The CDR3 protein is CASNFRLTETQYF. The CDR3 DNA sequence: TGTGCCAGCAACTTCCGACTAACTGAGACCCAGTACTTC.

There are many counts of this clonotype. The chain couples TRBV7-9 to TRBJ1-4; D uncertain. The length of the CDR3 is 11 residues. V was clipped by 4 bases and J by 6 bases, with 3 bases between them. The V gene's germline CDR1 is SEHNR and CDR2 FQNEAQ (reference sequence). CDR3 bases: TGTGCCAGCAGCTATCATGAAAAACTGTTTTTT. This gives the protein CASSYHEKLFF.

Concerning this clonotype: This may be a read error, as it is one base from a much larger clone. J is TRBJ1-1 and V is TRBV7-2; D is undetermined. The CDR3 loop spans 11 amino acids. V lost 2 bases to trimming and J lost 8 bases, with 6 bases between them. The V gene's germline CDR1 is SGHTA and CDR2 FQGNSA. CDR3 sequence: CASSLIREAFF. CDR3 coding DNA: TGTGCCAGCAGCTTAATACGGGAAGCTTTCTTT.

The chain carries TRBV9 and TRBJ2-7, with D perhaps matching TRBD1 or TRBD2 (5 bases each). This CDR3 has 14 amino acids. V was cut by 0 bases and J by 7 bases, with 14 bases left in between. In germline, CDR1 is SGDLS, CDR2 YYNGEE. CDR3 amino acids: CASSVVSEGSEQYF. The CDR3, as DNA: TGTGCCAGCAGCGTAGTGAGCGAGGGGTCGGAGCAGTACTTC. Filled out from reference TRBV9 and TRBJ2-7, the complete variable domain reads DSGVTQTPKHLITATGQRVTLRCSPRSGDLSVYWYQQSLDQGLQFLIQYYNGEERAKGNILERFSAQQFPDLHSELNLSSLELGDSALYFCASSVVSEGSEQYFGPGTRLTVT.

This clonotype was seen only a few times. V is TRBV6-5 and J is TRBJ1-6; the D is unclear. V dropped 5 bases and J dropped 13 bases, with 9 bases sitting between them. CDR1 and CDR2 (germline): MNHEY, SVGAGI. The CDR3 runs to 11 residues. This CDR3 reads CASSNAGPLHF. In nucleotides, the CDR3 is TGTGCCAGCAGTAACGCCGGGCCCCTCCACTTT.

The sample holds a few counts of this clonotype. The rearrangement joins TRBV6-5 to TRBJ2-5, with 7 bases matching TRBD2. V lost 5 bases and J lost 5; bases outside the gene matches: 5. This CDR3 contains 13 residues. Germline assignment: CDR1 MNHEY and CDR2 SVGAGI. CDR3 amino acids: CASSRGVLETQYF. Here the CDR3 DNA reads TGTGCCAGCAGTCGGGGGGTCTTGGAGACCCAGTACTTC.

The CDR3 bases are TGCGCCAGCAGCTCTCAGGGTCTCGATGGCTACACCTTC. It translates to CASSSQGLDGYTF. The chain combines TRBV5-1 with TRBJ1-2, with D possibly TRBD1 on 5 matching bases. The CDR3 spans 13 residues. The germline CDR1 and CDR2 sequences are SGHRS and YFSETQ. Trimming removed 3 bases at V and 6 bases at J, with 12 bases between.

This clonotype has only a few counts. The J gene is TRBJ2-1, the V gene TRBV11-2; possible D gene TRBD1, 6 bases. Germline values: CDR1 SGHAT, CDR2 FQNNGV. The CDR3 runs to 12 residues. The V end lost 5 bases, the J end lost 7 bases, and 9 bases lay between the germline ends. The CDR3 reads CASSQGRNEQFF. The CDR3 DNA sequence: TGTGCCAGCAGCCAGGGGCGGAATGAGCAGTTCTTC.

This clonotype was counted between two and nine times. This rearrangement joins TRBV2 to TRBJ2-1, with TRBD1 identical over 9 bases. J was trimmed by 8 bases and V by 8 bases; bases with no gene match: 13. Per the germline V gene, CDR1 is SNHLY and CDR2 is FYNNEI. The CDR3 spans 15 residues. The CDR3 is CASRRDRGFRDEQFF. The DNA for the CDR3 is TGTGCCAGCCGGCGAGACAGGGGGTTTCGCGATGAGCAGTTCTTC.

In the case of this clonotype: A read error is possible here, since a much larger clone lies one base away. The genes are TRBV10-3 and TRBJ2-3; D call uncertain. Germline CDR1 and CDR2: ENHRY and SYGVKD. CDR3 length: 13 amino acids. The CDR3, as DNA: TGTACCATCGGCGGCGACGGGACAGATACGCAGTATTTT. This gives the protein CTIGGDGTDTQYF.

This clonotype occurred a few times. This chain uses TRBV14 with TRBJ2-2; perhaps TRBD2 as D (6 bases). The germline CDR1 and CDR2 sequences are SGHDN and FVKESK. The V and J ends lost 2 bases and 8 bases respectively, with 18 bases between them. The CDR3 runs to 16 residues. The CDR3 spells CASSQYPTSRGGELFF. The CDR3 DNA is TGTGCCAGCAGCCAATATCCAACCTCCCGGGGGGGGGAGCTGTTTTTT.

Regarding this clonotype: An end of the junction does not agree with germline; a read error may underlie this. The chain is built from TRBV13 and TRBJ1-6; D not resolved. Germline V CDR1 and CDR2: PRHDT, FYEKMQ (reference sequence). The CDR3 loop spans 14 amino acids. This chain's CDR3 is CASSLEIGDSPLHF. The CDR3 DNA is TGCGCCAGCAGCTTGGAAATTGGAGATTCACCCCTCCACTTT.